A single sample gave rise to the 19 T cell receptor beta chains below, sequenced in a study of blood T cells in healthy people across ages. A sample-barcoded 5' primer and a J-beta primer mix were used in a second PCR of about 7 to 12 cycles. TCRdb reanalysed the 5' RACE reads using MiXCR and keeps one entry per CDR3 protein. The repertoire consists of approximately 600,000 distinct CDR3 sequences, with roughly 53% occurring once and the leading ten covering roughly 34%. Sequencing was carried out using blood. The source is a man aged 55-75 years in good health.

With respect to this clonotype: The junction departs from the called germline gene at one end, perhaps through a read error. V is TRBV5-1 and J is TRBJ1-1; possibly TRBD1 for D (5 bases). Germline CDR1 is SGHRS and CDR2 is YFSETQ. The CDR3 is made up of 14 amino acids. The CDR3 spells CASSSGGTGTVAFF. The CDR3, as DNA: TGCGCCAGCAGCTCGGGGGGGACTGGGACTGTAGCTTTCTTT.

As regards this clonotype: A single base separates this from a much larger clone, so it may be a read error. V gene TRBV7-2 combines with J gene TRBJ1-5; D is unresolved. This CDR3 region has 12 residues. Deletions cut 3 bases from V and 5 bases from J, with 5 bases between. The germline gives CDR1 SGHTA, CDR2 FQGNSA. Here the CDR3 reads CASSFGDQPQHF. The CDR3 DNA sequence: TGTGCCAGCAGCTTCGGGGATCAGCCCCAGCATTTT.

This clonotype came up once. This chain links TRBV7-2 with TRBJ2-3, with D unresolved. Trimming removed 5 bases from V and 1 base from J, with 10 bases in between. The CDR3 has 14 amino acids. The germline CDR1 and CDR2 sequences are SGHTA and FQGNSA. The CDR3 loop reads CASSPISGTDTQYF. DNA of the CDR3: TGTGCCAGCAGCCCCATCAGCGGCACAGATACGCAGTATTTT.

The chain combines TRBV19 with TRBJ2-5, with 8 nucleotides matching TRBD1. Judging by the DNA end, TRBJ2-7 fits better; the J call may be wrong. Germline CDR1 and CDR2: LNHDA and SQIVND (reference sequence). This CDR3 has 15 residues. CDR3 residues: CASTDRRTGNDEQYF. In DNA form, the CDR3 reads TGTGCCAGTACCGACCGACGGACAGGGAACGACGAGCAGTACTTC.

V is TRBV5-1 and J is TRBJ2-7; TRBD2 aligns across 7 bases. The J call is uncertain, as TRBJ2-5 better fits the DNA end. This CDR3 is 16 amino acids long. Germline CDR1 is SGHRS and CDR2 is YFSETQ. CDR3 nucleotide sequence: TGCGCCAGCAGCACCTTGACTAGCAGTTCCCAAGAGACCCAGTACTTC. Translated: CASSTLTSSSQETQYF.

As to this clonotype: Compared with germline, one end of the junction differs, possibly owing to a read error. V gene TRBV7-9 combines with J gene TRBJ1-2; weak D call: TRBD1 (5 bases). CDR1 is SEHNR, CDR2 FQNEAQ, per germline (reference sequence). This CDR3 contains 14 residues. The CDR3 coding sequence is TGTGCCGGCAGCCAGACAGTTACCGGGTATGGCTACACCTTC. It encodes CAGSQTVTGYGYTF.

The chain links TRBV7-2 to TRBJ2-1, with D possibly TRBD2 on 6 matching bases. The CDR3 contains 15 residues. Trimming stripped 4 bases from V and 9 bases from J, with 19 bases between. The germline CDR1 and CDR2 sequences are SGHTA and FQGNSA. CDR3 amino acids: CASSSAKGWRGEQFF. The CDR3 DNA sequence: TGTGCCAGCAGCTCCGCAAAGGGGTGGCGGGGTGAGCAGTTCTTC. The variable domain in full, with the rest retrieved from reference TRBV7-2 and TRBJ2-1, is GAGVSQSPSNKVTEKGKDVELRCDPISGHTALYWYRQSLGQGLEFLIYFQGNSAPDKSGLPSDRFSAERTGGSVSTLTIQRTQQEDSAVYLCASSSAKGWRGEQFFGPGTRLTVL.

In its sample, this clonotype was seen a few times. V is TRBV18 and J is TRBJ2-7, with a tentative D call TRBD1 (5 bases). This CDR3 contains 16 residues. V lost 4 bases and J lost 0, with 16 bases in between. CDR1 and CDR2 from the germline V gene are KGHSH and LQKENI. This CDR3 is CASSRGASQGSYEQYF. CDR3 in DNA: TGTGCCAGCTCACGCGGCGCGTCGCAGGGCTCCTACGAGCAGTACTTC.

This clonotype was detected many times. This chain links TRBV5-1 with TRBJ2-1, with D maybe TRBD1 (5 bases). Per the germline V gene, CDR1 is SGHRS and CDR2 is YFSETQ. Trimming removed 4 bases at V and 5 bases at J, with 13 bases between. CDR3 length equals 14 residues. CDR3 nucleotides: TGCGCCAGCAGCACCCCGACAGTTGACAATGAGCAGTTCTTC. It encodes CASSTPTVDNEQFF.

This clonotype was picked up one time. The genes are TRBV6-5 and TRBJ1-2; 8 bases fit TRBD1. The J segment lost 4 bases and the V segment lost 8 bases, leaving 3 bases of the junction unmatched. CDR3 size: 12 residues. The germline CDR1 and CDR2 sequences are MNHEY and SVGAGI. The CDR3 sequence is CASHDRGYGYTF. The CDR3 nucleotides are TGTGCCAGCCATGACAGGGGCTATGGCTACACCTTC.

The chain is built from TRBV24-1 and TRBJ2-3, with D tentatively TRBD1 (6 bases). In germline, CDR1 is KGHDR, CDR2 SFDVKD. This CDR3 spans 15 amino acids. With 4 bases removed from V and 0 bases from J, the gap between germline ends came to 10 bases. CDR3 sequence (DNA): TGTGCCACCAGTGACCCCGGGACAAGCACAGATACGCAGTATTTT. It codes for CATSDPGTSTDTQYF.

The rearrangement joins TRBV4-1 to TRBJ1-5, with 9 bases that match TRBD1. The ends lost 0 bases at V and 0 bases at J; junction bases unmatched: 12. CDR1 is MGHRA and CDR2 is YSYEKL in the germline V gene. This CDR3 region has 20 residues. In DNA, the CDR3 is TGCGCCAGCAGCCAAGATCGGGGGACAGGGACTCGAAGTAGCAATCAGCCCCAGCATTTT. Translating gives CASSQDRGTGTRSSNQPQHF.

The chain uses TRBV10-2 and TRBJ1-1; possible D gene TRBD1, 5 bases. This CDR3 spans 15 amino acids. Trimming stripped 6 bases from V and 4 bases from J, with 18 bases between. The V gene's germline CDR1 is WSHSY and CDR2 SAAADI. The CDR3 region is CASSRGSQSGTEAFF. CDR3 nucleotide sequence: TGCGCCAGCAGCCGGGGCAGCCAATCTGGCACTGAAGCTTTCTTT.

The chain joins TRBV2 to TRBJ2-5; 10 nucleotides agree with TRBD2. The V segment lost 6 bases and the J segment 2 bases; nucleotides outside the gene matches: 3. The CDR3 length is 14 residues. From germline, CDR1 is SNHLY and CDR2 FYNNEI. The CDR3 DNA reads TGTGCCAGCAGAAAACTAGCGGGGCAAGAGACCCAGTACTTC. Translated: CASRKLAGQETQYF.

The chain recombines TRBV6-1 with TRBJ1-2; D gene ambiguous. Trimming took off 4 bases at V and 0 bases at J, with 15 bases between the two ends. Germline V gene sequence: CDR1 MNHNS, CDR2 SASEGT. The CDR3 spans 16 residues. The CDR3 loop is CASSALDRTANYGYTF. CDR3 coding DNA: TGTGCCAGCAGTGCCCTTGACCGCACCGCTAACTATGGCTACACCTTC.

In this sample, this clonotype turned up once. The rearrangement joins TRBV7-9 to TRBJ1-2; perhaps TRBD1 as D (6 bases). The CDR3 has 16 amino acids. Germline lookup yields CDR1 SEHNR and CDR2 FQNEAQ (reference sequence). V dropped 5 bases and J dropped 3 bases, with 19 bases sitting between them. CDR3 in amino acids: CASSELQGFDDYGYTF. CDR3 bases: TGTGCCAGCAGCGAGCTACAGGGCTTCGATGACTATGGCTACACCTTC.

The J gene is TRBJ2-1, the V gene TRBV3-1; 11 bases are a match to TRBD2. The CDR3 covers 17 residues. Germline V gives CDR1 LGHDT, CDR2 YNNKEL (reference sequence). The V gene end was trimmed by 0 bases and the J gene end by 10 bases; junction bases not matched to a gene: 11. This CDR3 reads CASSQDLRASGGWEQFF. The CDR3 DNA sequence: TGTGCCAGCAGCCAAGATTTGAGGGCTAGCGGGGGGTGGGAGCAGTTCTTC.

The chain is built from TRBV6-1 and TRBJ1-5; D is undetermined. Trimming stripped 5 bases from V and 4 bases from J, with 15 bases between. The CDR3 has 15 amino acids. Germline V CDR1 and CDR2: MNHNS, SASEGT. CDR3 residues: CASSIPRAGNQPQHF. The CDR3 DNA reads TGTGCCAGCAGTATCCCCCGGGCAGGAAATCAGCCCCAGCATTTT.

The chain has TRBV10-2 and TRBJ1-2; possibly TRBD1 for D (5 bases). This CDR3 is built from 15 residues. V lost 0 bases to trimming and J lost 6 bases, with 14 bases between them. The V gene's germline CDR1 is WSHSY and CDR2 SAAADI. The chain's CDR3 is CASSESRGEGDGYTF. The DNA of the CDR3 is TGCGCCAGCAGTGAGTCGCGGGGAGAAGGGGATGGCTACACCTTC.